Listed below are T cell receptor beta chains from one sample, sequenced in a study of T cells in Graves' hyperthyroidism and ophthalmopathy. TCRdb independently ran MiXCR on the multiplex PCR reads; one entry per CDR3 protein. Here the sample spans some 510,000 distinct CDR3 sequences, about 20% being singletons. Material: blood. Source of these receptors: a man aged 18 to 29 with Graves' hyperthyroidism. Both conserved end residues are part of each CDR3. Fields, in order: CDR3 protein, CDR3 DNA, CDR3 length, J gene, clone size, V gene, D gene. A D gene is named only where the DNA matches it firmly. Clone size is stated in some rows and not others, as once, few, many or a class when expanded.

cdr3_aa: CASQPYLFDDEAFF; cdr3_nt: TGTGCCAGCCAGCCTTATCTCTTTGACGATGAAGCTTTCTTT; cdr3_length: 14; j_call: TRBJ1-1; clone_size: many; v_call: TRBV27; d_call: NA
cdr3_aa: CASSPGRITYEQYF; cdr3_nt: TGTGCCAGCAGCCCGGGACGCATAACCTACGAGCAGTACTTC; cdr3_length: 14; j_call: TRBJ2-7; clone_size: once; v_call: TRBV27; d_call: NA
cdr3_aa: CSARIATEREFYEQYF; cdr3_nt: TGCAGTGCTAGGATCGCCACGGAGCGGGAGTTCTACGAGCAGTACTTC; cdr3_length: 16; j_call: TRBJ2-7; clone_size: NA; v_call: TRBV20-1; d_call: TRBD2
cdr3_aa: CASSLGVWDKNTEAFF; cdr3_nt: TGTGCCAGCAGTTTAGGGGTATGGGACAAGAACACTGAAGCTTTCTTT; cdr3_length: 16; j_call: TRBJ1-1; clone_size: many; v_call: TRBV12-3/TRBV12-4; d_call: NA
cdr3_aa: CASIQDSNYGYTF; cdr3_nt: TGTGCCAGCATTCAGGACAGTAACTATGGCTACACCTTC; cdr3_length: 13; j_call: TRBJ1-2; clone_size: many; v_call: TRBV2; d_call: NA
cdr3_aa: CASSQERGGRTFDNEQYF; cdr3_nt: TGCGCCAGCAGCCAAGAACGCGGGGGGCGGACGTTCGACAACGAGCAGTACTTC; cdr3_length: 18; j_call: TRBJ2-7; clone_size: few; v_call: TRBV4-1; d_call: TRBD2
cdr3_aa: CASSVEGHSYEQYF; cdr3_nt: TGTGCCAGCAGCGTAGAGGGTCATTCCTACGAGCAGTACTTC; cdr3_length: 14; j_call: TRBJ2-7; clone_size: NA; v_call: TRBV9; d_call: NA
cdr3_aa: CASSFQPLGQSEQYF; cdr3_nt: TGTGCCAGCAGTTTTCAGCCCCTCGGACAGAGCGAGCAGTACTTC; cdr3_length: 15; j_call: TRBJ2-7; clone_size: NA; v_call: TRBV12-3/TRBV12-4; d_call: NA
cdr3_aa: CASSTGHEQFF; cdr3_nt: TGTGCCAGCAGTACGGGCCATGAGCAGTTCTTC; cdr3_length: 11; j_call: TRBJ2-1; clone_size: many; v_call: TRBV6-1; d_call: NA
cdr3_aa: CASSPGTAGPEQYF; cdr3_nt: TGTGCCAGTAGTCCCGGGACAGCCGGGCCCGAGCAGTACTTC; cdr3_length: 14; j_call: TRBJ2-7; clone_size: many; v_call: TRBV19; d_call: TRBD1
cdr3_aa: CASSLSRFPSNQPQHF; cdr3_nt: TGTGCCAGCAGTTTAAGCCGGTTTCCTAGCAATCAGCCCCAGCATTTT; cdr3_length: 16; j_call: TRBJ1-5; clone_size: many; v_call: TRBV28; d_call: NA
cdr3_aa: CASRTSSGYYGYTF; cdr3_nt: TGTGCCAGCAGAACGTCCTCGGGGTACTATGGCTACACCTTC; cdr3_length: 14; j_call: TRBJ1-2; clone_size: many; v_call: TRBV28; d_call: NA
cdr3_aa: CASSQELAGQETQYF; cdr3_nt: TGTGCCAGCAGCCAAGAATTAGCGGGACAAGAGACCCAGTACTTC; cdr3_length: 15; j_call: TRBJ2-5; clone_size: NA; v_call: TRBV4-2; d_call: TRBD2
cdr3_aa: CASRATVQPQHF; cdr3_nt: TGTGCCAGCAGGGCTACGGTTCAGCCCCAGCATTTT; cdr3_length: 12; j_call: TRBJ1-5; clone_size: many; v_call: TRBV6-2/TRBV6-3; d_call: NA
cdr3_aa: CSVDGTGVHEQYF; cdr3_nt: TGCAGCGTTGACGGGACAGGTGTCCACGAGCAGTACTTC; cdr3_length: 13; j_call: TRBJ2-7; clone_size: few; v_call: TRBV29-1; d_call: TRBD1
cdr3_aa: CASSEGQAASGNTIYF; cdr3_nt: TGTGCCAGTAGTGAGGGACAGGCAGCCTCTGGAAACACCATATATTTT; cdr3_length: 16; j_call: TRBJ1-3; clone_size: few; v_call: TRBV19; d_call: TRBD1
cdr3_aa: CASSTSSPAGQPQHF; cdr3_nt: TGTGCCAGTAGTACAAGTAGCCCAGCCGGTCAGCCCCAGCATTTT; cdr3_length: 15; j_call: TRBJ1-5; clone_size: NA; v_call: TRBV19; d_call: NA
cdr3_aa: CSVQLVRLNTEAFF; cdr3_nt: TGCAGCGTACAGCTTGTTCGCCTGAACACTGAAGCTTTCTTT; cdr3_length: 14; j_call: TRBJ1-1; clone_size: few; v_call: TRBV29-1; d_call: NA
cdr3_aa: CASGEGYQETQYF; cdr3_nt: TGTGCCAGCGGGGAAGGGTACCAAGAGACCCAGTACTTC; cdr3_length: 13; j_call: TRBJ2-5; clone_size: NA; v_call: TRBV11-2; d_call: NA
cdr3_aa: CASSLPRDSGNTIYF; cdr3_nt: TGTGCCAGCAGCTTGCCCCGGGACAGCGGAAACACCATATATTTT; cdr3_length: 15; j_call: TRBJ1-3; clone_size: NA; v_call: TRBV13; d_call: TRBD1
cdr3_aa: CASSAGYSEQYF; cdr3_nt: TGTGCCAGCAGTGCGGGTTACTCCGAGCAGTACTTC; cdr3_length: 12; j_call: TRBJ2-7; clone_size: once; v_call: TRBV6-1; d_call: NA
cdr3_aa: CASSFSAGAGTENDTF; cdr3_nt: TGTGCCAGCAGTTTCTCGGCCGGGGCCGGGACGGAGAACGACACCTTC; cdr3_length: 16; j_call: TRBJ1-2; clone_size: NA; v_call: TRBV28; d_call: NA
cdr3_aa: CASSSGGTYEQYF; cdr3_nt: TGTGCCAGCAGTTCCGGCGGGACCTACGAGCAGTACTTC; cdr3_length: 13; j_call: TRBJ2-7; clone_size: many; v_call: TRBV6-5; d_call: NA
cdr3_aa: CASSEGGLSEQYF; cdr3_nt: TGTGCCAGCAGTGAAGGGGGTTTGAGCGAGCAGTACTTC; cdr3_length: 13; j_call: TRBJ2-7; clone_size: few; v_call: TRBV2; d_call: NA
cdr3_aa: CASSSGTLAYEQYF; cdr3_nt: TGTGCCAGCAGTTCCGGGACACTTGCCTACGAGCAGTACTTC; cdr3_length: 14; j_call: TRBJ2-7; clone_size: NA; v_call: TRBV28; d_call: NA
cdr3_aa: CASRMDLNSPLHF; cdr3_nt: TGTGCCAGCAGAATGGACCTTAATTCACCCCTCCACTTT; cdr3_length: 13; j_call: TRBJ1-6; clone_size: NA; v_call: TRBV6-1; d_call: NA
cdr3_aa: CASSQGDRDLGGELFF; cdr3_nt: TGCGCCAGCAGCCAAGGAGACAGGGATTTGGGCGGGGAGCTGTTTTTT; cdr3_length: 16; j_call: TRBJ2-2; clone_size: NA; v_call: TRBV4-1; d_call: TRBD1
cdr3_aa: CASSQERGVNEQYF; cdr3_nt: TGTGCCAGCAGCCAGGAGCGGGGGGTCAACGAGCAGTACTTC; cdr3_length: 14; j_call: TRBJ2-7; clone_size: NA; v_call: TRBV3-1; d_call: TRBD2
cdr3_aa: CASSPWVEAGSQETQYF; cdr3_nt: TGTGCCAGCAGTCCTTGGGTAGAAGCGGGGTCCCAAGAGACCCAGTACTTC; cdr3_length: 17; j_call: TRBJ2-5; clone_size: NA; v_call: TRBV28; d_call: TRBD2
cdr3_aa: CASSLSALGTEAFF; cdr3_nt: TGTGCCAGCAGTTTATCGGCCCTGGGCACTGAAGCTTTCTTT; cdr3_length: 14; j_call: TRBJ1-1; clone_size: NA; v_call: TRBV27; d_call: NA
cdr3_aa: CASIGFSYEQFF; cdr3_nt: TGTGCCAGCATCGGGTTTTCCTACGAGCAGTTCTTC; cdr3_length: 12; j_call: TRBJ2-1; clone_size: NA; v_call: TRBV2; d_call: NA
cdr3_aa: CSALGGVNEQYF; cdr3_nt: TGCAGTGCCCTAGGGGGAGTTAACGAGCAGTACTTC; cdr3_length: 12; j_call: TRBJ2-7; clone_size: NA; v_call: TRBV20-1; d_call: NA
cdr3_aa: CASSLGVGTYEQYF; cdr3_nt: TGTGCCAGCAGTTTGGGGGTAGGAACCTACGAGCAGTACTTC; cdr3_length: 14; j_call: TRBJ2-7; clone_size: many; v_call: TRBV12-3/TRBV12-4; d_call: NA
cdr3_aa: CASSLTGLGNQPQHF; cdr3_nt: TGTGCCAGCAGTTTAACGGGTTTAGGCAATCAGCCCCAGCATTTT; cdr3_length: 15; j_call: TRBJ1-5; clone_size: many; v_call: TRBV28; d_call: NA
cdr3_aa: CSAARGGADEQYF; cdr3_nt: TGCAGCGCCGCGCGGGGCGGGGCGGACGAGCAGTACTTC; cdr3_length: 13; j_call: TRBJ2-7; clone_size: few; v_call: TRBV29-1; d_call: NA
cdr3_aa: CASSEPARGAFF; cdr3_nt: TGTGCCAGCAGTGAACCTGCAAGGGGGGCTTTCTTT; cdr3_length: 12; j_call: TRBJ1-1; clone_size: many; v_call: TRBV6-1; d_call: NA
cdr3_aa: CASIQQGREAYYGYTF; cdr3_nt: TGTGCCAGCATCCAACAGGGGAGGGAGGCTTACTATGGCTACACCTTC; cdr3_length: 16; j_call: TRBJ1-2; clone_size: few; v_call: TRBV13; d_call: TRBD1
cdr3_aa: CASRGGAVAYEQYF; cdr3_nt: TGTGCCAGCAGAGGAGGGGCAGTAGCCTACGAGCAGTACTTC; cdr3_length: 14; j_call: TRBJ2-7; clone_size: many; v_call: TRBV28; d_call: NA
cdr3_aa: CASHLKTGLVTEAFF; cdr3_nt: TGTGCCAGCCATTTGAAGACAGGGCTTGTGACTGAAGCTTTCTTT; cdr3_length: 15; j_call: TRBJ1-1; clone_size: many; v_call: TRBV2; d_call: TRBD1
cdr3_aa: CASSSRRVGLFYEQYF; cdr3_nt: TGTGCCAGCAGCTCTCGCCGGGTCGGCCTGTTCTACGAGCAGTACTTC; cdr3_length: 16; j_call: TRBJ2-7; clone_size: many; v_call: TRBV11-2; d_call: NA
cdr3_aa: CASSQAGADGELFF; cdr3_nt: TGTGCCAGCAGCCAAGCGGGGGCGGACGGGGAGCTGTTTTTT; cdr3_length: 14; j_call: TRBJ2-2; clone_size: few; v_call: TRBV3-1; d_call: NA
cdr3_aa: CASSLGYRARSSYEQYF; cdr3_nt: TGTGCCAGCAGTTTAGGCTACAGGGCCCGAAGCTCCTACGAGCAGTACTTC; cdr3_length: 17; j_call: TRBJ2-7; clone_size: NA; v_call: TRBV12-3/TRBV12-4; d_call: NA
cdr3_aa: CASRGGQGDNQPQHF; cdr3_nt: TGTGCCAGCAGGGGCGGACAGGGAGACAATCAGCCCCAGCATTTT; cdr3_length: 15; j_call: TRBJ1-5; clone_size: many; v_call: TRBV12-3/TRBV12-4; d_call: TRBD1
cdr3_aa: CASSSGGGTEAFF; cdr3_nt: TGTGCCAGCAGCTCCGGAGGGGGCACTGAAGCTTTCTTT; cdr3_length: 13; j_call: TRBJ1-1; clone_size: many; v_call: TRBV28; d_call: NA
cdr3_aa: CASSLPGQNSPLHF; cdr3_nt: TGTGCCAGCAGTTTACCGGGACAGAATTCACCCCTCCACTTT; cdr3_length: 14; j_call: TRBJ1-6; clone_size: many; v_call: TRBV27; d_call: TRBD1
cdr3_aa: CASSLMAGEQYF; cdr3_nt: TGTGCCAGCAGTTTAATGGCAGGCGAGCAGTACTTC; cdr3_length: 12; j_call: TRBJ2-7; clone_size: NA; v_call: TRBV28; d_call: NA
cdr3_aa: CASRTGTGGGNSPLHF; cdr3_nt: TGTGCCAGCAGGACAGGGACAGGGGGCGGTAATTCACCCCTCCACTTT; cdr3_length: 16; j_call: TRBJ1-6; clone_size: once; v_call: TRBV6-1; d_call: TRBD1
cdr3_aa: CASSTRTSGRKETQYF; cdr3_nt: TGTGCCAGCAGTACCAGGACTAGCGGGAGGAAAGAGACCCAGTACTTC; cdr3_length: 16; j_call: TRBJ2-5; clone_size: NA; v_call: TRBV6-1; d_call: TRBD2
cdr3_aa: CSVDWNTGELFF; cdr3_nt: TGCAGCGTTGACTGGAACACCGGGGAGCTGTTTTTT; cdr3_length: 12; j_call: TRBJ2-2; clone_size: few; v_call: TRBV29-1; d_call: NA
cdr3_aa: CASSPEGTAYEQYF; cdr3_nt: TGTGCCAGTAGCCCCGAAGGGACAGCCTACGAGCAGTACTTC; cdr3_length: 14; j_call: TRBJ2-7; clone_size: many; v_call: TRBV19; d_call: TRBD1
cdr3_aa: CASGRSLNTEAFF; cdr3_nt: TGTGCCAGTGGCCGCTCTTTGAACACTGAAGCTTTCTTT; cdr3_length: 13; j_call: TRBJ1-1; clone_size: many; v_call: TRBV19; d_call: NA
cdr3_aa: CASSPSRRYGYTF; cdr3_nt: TGTGCCAGCAGCCCTTCGCGGAGGTATGGCTACACCTTC; cdr3_length: 13; j_call: TRBJ1-2; clone_size: many; v_call: TRBV3-1; d_call: NA
cdr3_aa: CAWSVTLPGQGNTEAFF; cdr3_nt: TGTGCCTGGAGTGTAACCTTACCGGGACAGGGGAACACTGAAGCTTTCTTT; cdr3_length: 17; j_call: TRBJ1-1; clone_size: NA; v_call: TRBV30; d_call: TRBD1
cdr3_aa: CASMSITGELFF; cdr3_nt: TGTGCCAGCATGTCTATCACCGGGGAGCTGTTTTTT; cdr3_length: 12; j_call: TRBJ2-2; clone_size: many; v_call: TRBV12-3/TRBV12-4; d_call: NA
cdr3_aa: CASSQDLGGSGYEQYF; cdr3_nt: TGCGCCAGCAGCCAAGATCTTGGGGGCTCAGGCTACGAGCAGTACTTC; cdr3_length: 16; j_call: TRBJ2-7; clone_size: many; v_call: TRBV4-1; d_call: NA
cdr3_aa: CASSLLAGRGDEQYF; cdr3_nt: TGTGCCAGCAGCCTCCTAGCGGGGAGAGGTGACGAGCAGTACTTC; cdr3_length: 15; j_call: TRBJ2-7; clone_size: NA; v_call: TRBV7-9; d_call: TRBD2
cdr3_aa: CASSLDRAGANVLTF; cdr3_nt: TGTGCCAGCAGCTTAGACAGGGCTGGGGCCAACGTCCTGACTTTC; cdr3_length: 15; j_call: TRBJ2-6; clone_size: many; v_call: TRBV5-8; d_call: TRBD1
cdr3_aa: CASSFSLADTSSYEQYF; cdr3_nt: TGTGCCAGCAGTTTCAGCCTAGCGGACACCAGCTCCTACGAGCAGTACTTC; cdr3_length: 17; j_call: TRBJ2-7; clone_size: many; v_call: TRBV28; d_call: TRBD2
cdr3_aa: CASTVPRTGRETQYF; cdr3_nt: TGTGCCAGCACCGTTCCGAGGACAGGGCGGGAGACCCAGTACTTC; cdr3_length: 15; j_call: TRBJ2-5; clone_size: NA; v_call: TRBV7-2; d_call: TRBD1
cdr3_aa: CASGLVRGLEAFF; cdr3_nt: TGTGCTAGTGGTTTGGTAAGGGGGCTTGAAGCTTTCTTT; cdr3_length: 13; j_call: TRBJ1-1; clone_size: many; v_call: TRBV12-5; d_call: TRBD1